The rows below give T cell receptor beta chains drawn from one sample of a study of cytomegalovirus exposure and HLA in healthy donors. Measured with immunoSEQ multiplex PCR; TCRdb has only the in-frame clones, and not every one. The sample contains about 120,000 clones, roughly 70% of which appear only once. Sequencing was carried out using PBMCs. The source of these receptors is a woman under 30 in good health and CMV-seronegative. Each CDR3 is given with its conserved first and last residue. The D gene is left open where the match is weak.

D,J,V,CDR3
NA,TRBJ1-2,TRBV7-9,CASSSILPWQGFLDYGYTF
NA,TRBJ2-1,TRBV29-1,CSVEDRGYNEQFF
TRBD2,TRBJ2-1,TRBV4-2,CASSQEWTSGYNEQFF
TRBD2,TRBJ2-2,TRBV19,CASTNSGVNTGELFF
NA,TRBJ2-7,TRBV2,CASSRAGEFYEQYF
TRBD1,TRBJ1-1,TRBV7-8,CASSLRTGPSLNTEAFF
TRBD1,TRBJ2-7,TRBV4-1,CASSQDRGTIYEQYF
NA,TRBJ1-2,TRBV7-8,CASSSDGLYGYTF
TRBD1,TRBJ1-4,TRBV5-1,CASSPYPGTGEEKLFF
NA,TRBJ1-1,TRBV4-1,CASSPGSRTEAFF
TRBD1,TRBJ1-6,TRBV5-1,CASSYQGADSPLHF
TRBD1,TRBJ2-1,TRBV5-1,CASSQGQGADEQFF
NA,TRBJ1-1,TRBV4-2,CASSASGGVDTEAFF
TRBD2,TRBJ2-7,TRBV4-1,CASSHWDYREAQYF
NA,TRBJ1-1,TRBV30,CASSSGLNTEAFF
NA,TRBJ1-6,TRBV6-1,CASGSGSSYNSPLHF
TRBD1,TRBJ1-2,TRBV5-5,CASSLDRGRDGYTF
TRBD1,TRBJ2-1,TRBV7-9,CASSSWDRAYNEQFF
NA,TRBJ2-7,TRBV19,CATTPAGSRREEQYF
NA,TRBJ2-5,TRBV5-4,CASSPQGGAVRETQYF